This T cell receptor beta chain is from a study of blood T cells in healthy people across ages (dated by TCRdb to between 2014 and 2016). About the investigation overall: In model experiments, template switching captured roughly one uniquely barcoded TCR beta cDNA molecule for every two T cells. Donors were grouped into four age groups: young (average 16 years), middle-aged (roughly 38), aged (around 56) and long-lived (about 90). The study analyzed two additional independent replicas of 1 million unique cDNA reads from the same blood draw for two donors, one aged 18 to 29 and one aged 80 or older. The study measured age-related changes in TCR beta repertoire diversity using deep sequencing normalized with unique cDNA molecular identifiers. The study at large found these results: Conclusive comparison of naive and antigen-experienced compartments was prevented by the profiling of bulk unsorted PBMCs. Compared with the aged group, the long-lived group had more naive CD4+ T cells, fewer expanded clones and increased TCR diversity, suggesting age selection. The CMV infection status of donors was not known, potentially confounding age-related changes in expanded clonotypes. Observed TCR beta diversity per million T cells fell roughly linearly with age, and a significant reduction was already apparent by age approximately 41. Observed TCR beta diversity correlated strongly with the percentage of naive T cells measured by flow cytometry. Estimates of total diversity based on one million sequenced T cells were regarded as lower bounds and as underestimates.

Systemically healthy Caucasian individuals from Russia, around 38 in total and aged roughly 6 to 100 years, were included as donors. Ten milliliters of peripheral blood were drawn from each donor into EDTA-treated Vacutainer tubes. Ficoll-Paque density-gradient centrifugation was used to isolate PBMCs, with at least 6.5 million per sample. Trizol reagent was used to extract total RNA from the PBMCs, yielding at least 6 micrograms per sample. For every donor, an aliquot of PBMCs went through flow cytometry to measure the percentages of naive CD45RAhigh/CD27high T cells. As concerns this clonotype: Which antigen it targets is not known. No base qualities exist here, and no much larger clone lies one base off it.

Library preparation employed 5' RACE. Sequencing instrument: Illumina HiSeq 2500. A second PCR of roughly 6 to 11 cycles was performed with a sample-barcoded 5' primer and a J-beta primer mix. A template-switch 5' adaptor carrying 12 random nucleotides introduced a unique molecular identifier onto each TCR beta cDNA molecule. Each sample yielded at least 2.5 million CDR3-containing paired-end reads. First-strand cDNA synthesis was performed from all RNA using the Mint cDNA synthesis kit, with priming by a TRBC-specific oligonucleotide. Following uracil-DNA glycosylase treatment, a first 18-cycle PCR with universal primers M1SS and BC2_uni_R was performed on all cDNA. The source study handled its data this way. Normalization of each sample was performed by random selection of 1 million high-quality reads, each carrying a distinct molecular identifier. Reads with shared molecular identifiers were discarded instead of being binned into consensus sequences. CDR3 identification, clonotype clustering and error correction used MiTCR with a Q25 quality threshold and the strictest error-elimination algorithm. A nonparametric unseen species model using Euler transformation provided a lower-bound estimate of total TCR beta diversity. TCRdb reanalyzed the raw reads on its own, using fastp at Q25 for trimming and MiXCR for clone calling, and kept in-frame beta chains. Duplicate CDR3 protein sequences are folded into a single record with the most common DNA and genes. The V and J calls follow TCRdb's processing rather than the paper's. The sample table contains nearly 800,000 distinct CDR3 sequences; only one count was recorded for just under 25% of them. Approximately 3.7% of the sample is in the top ten clones.

The germline V gene (reference sequence) specifies DFQATT as CDR1 and SNEGSKA as CDR2. The CDR3 starts with the cysteine, ends with the phenylalanine, and has 13 residues. This entry keeps only the CDR3 DNA: 39 bases, framed from base 1. V is pared back by 5 bases and J by 0 bases, with 7 bases lying between the germline termini. This same sample was also part of a study on T cells of mothers and their children. Per that second paper: Nine systemically healthy Caucasian individuals, comprising three mothers and their six children, were included as donors. cDNA synthesis used all of the extracted RNA, with 1.5 ug of RNA in each 15 ul reaction. In the second PCR, the M1S primer added sample barcodes and 2-4 random nucleotides. Over 8 million TCR beta CDR3 reads came from each mother, compared with several million reads from each child. In both related and unrelated pairs, thymic selection shapes the output of TCR recombination in a similar way, with inherited differences having only a minor effect. Normalized repertoire overlap in related mother-child pairs was always slightly higher than in unrelated mother-child pairs, but the difference was never significant. No persistent microchimeric T cell clones were detected, at a sensitivity of roughly 99 clones per million clonotypes. The study used deep NGS to compare TCR beta repertoires of mothers and children, seeking features distinguishing related mother-child pairs from unrelated individuals. On average, the children were roughly 10 +/- 4 years old, while the mothers were around 40 +/- 4 years old. After adapter ligation with NEBNext reagents, the libraries were sequenced on Illumina HiSeq 2000 with 100+100 nt paired-end reads. To prevent cross-contamination, the mother and child libraries were prepared a month apart and were sequenced in separate runs. For each donor, between roughly 450,000 and 2,300,000 distinct TCR beta clonotypes were identified. Naive TCR beta clonotypes were estimated from low-frequency clonotypes matched to each donor's FACS-determined naive share, without sorting.

This receptor was obtained from a boy aged 5-17 years in good health. Sequenced material: blood. In this chain, TRBV20-1 is recombined with TRBJ1-4; too little of a D gene remains to name it. This receptor has the CDR3 CSAAHPTNEKLFF. The DNA sequence is as follows: TGCAGTGCTGCACACCCAACTAATGAAAAACTGTTTTTT.